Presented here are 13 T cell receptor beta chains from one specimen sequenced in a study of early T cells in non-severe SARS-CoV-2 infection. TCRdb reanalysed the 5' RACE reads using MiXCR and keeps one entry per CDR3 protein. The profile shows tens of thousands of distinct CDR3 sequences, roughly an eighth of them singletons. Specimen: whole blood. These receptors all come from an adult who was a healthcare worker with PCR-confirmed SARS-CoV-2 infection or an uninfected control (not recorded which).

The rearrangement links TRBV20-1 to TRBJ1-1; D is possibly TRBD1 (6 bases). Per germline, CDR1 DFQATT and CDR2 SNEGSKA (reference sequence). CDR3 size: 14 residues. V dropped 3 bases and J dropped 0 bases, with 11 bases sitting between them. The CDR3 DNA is TGCAGTGCTAGCGGGGGCAGGATGAACACTGAAGCTTTCTTT. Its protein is CSASGGRMNTEAFF.

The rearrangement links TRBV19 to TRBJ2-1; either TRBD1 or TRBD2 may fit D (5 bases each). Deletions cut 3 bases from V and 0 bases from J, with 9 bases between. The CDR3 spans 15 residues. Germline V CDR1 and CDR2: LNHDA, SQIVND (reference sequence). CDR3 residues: CASSMGESSYNEQFF. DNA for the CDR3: TGTGCCAGTAGTATGGGGGAAAGCTCCTACAATGAGCAGTTCTTC.

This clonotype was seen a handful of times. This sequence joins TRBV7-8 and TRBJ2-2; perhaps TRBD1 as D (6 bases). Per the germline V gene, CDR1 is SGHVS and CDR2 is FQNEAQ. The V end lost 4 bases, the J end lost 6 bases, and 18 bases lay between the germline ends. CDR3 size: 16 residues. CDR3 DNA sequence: TGTGCCAGCAGCTCCCAACTGACAGGTTTCCCCGGGGAGCTGTTTTTT. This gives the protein CASSSQLTGFPGELFF. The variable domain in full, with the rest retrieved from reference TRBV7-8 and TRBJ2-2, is GAGVSQSPRYKVAKRGQDVALRCDPISGHVSLFWYQQALGQGPEFLTYFQNEAQLDKSGLPSDRFFAERPEGSVSTLKIQRTQQEDSAVYLCASSSQLTGFPGELFFGEGSRLTVL.

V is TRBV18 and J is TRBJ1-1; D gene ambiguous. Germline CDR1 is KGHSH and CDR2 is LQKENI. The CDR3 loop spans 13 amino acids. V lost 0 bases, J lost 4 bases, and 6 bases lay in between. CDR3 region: CASSPPGGTEAFF. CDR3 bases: TGTGCCAGCTCACCACCGGGAGGCACTGAAGCTTTCTTT.

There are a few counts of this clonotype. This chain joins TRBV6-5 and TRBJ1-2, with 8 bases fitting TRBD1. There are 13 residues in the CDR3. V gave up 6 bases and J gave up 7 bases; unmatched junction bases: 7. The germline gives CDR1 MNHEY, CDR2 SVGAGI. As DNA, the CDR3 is TGTGCCAGCAGCATGGGACAGGAGCCTGGCTACACCTTC. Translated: CASSMGQEPGYTF.

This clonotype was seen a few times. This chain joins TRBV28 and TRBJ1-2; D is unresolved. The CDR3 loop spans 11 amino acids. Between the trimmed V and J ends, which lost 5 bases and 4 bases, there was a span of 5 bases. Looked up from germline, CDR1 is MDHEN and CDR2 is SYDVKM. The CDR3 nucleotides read TGTGCCAGCAGTCCGAGCTATGGCTACACCTTC. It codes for CASSPSYGYTF.

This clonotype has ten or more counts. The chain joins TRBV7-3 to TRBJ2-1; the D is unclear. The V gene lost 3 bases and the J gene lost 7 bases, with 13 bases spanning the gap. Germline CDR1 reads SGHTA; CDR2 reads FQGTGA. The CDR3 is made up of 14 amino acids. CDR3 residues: CASSLGLGANEQFF. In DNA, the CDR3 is TGTGCCAGCAGCTTGGGGTTAGGAGCGAATGAGCAGTTCTTC.

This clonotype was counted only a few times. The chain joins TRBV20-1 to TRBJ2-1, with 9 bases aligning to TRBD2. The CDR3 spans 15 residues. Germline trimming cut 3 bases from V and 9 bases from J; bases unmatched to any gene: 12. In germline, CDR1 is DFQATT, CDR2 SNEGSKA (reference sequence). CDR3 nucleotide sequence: TGCAGTGCTAGGGTAGCGGGAGTAAGGGGGGGTGAGCAGTTCTTC. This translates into CSARVAGVRGGEQFF.

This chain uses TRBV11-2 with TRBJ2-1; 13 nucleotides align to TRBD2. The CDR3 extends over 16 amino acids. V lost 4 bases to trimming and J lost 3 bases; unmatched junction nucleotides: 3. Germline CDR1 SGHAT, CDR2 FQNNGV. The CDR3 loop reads CASSWTSGSLYNEQFF. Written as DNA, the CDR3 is TGTGCCAGCAGCTGGACTAGCGGGAGTCTCTACAATGAGCAGTTCTTC. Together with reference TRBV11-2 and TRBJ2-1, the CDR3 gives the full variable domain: EAGVAQSPRYKIIEKRQSVAFWCNPISGHATLYWYQQILGQGPKLLIQFQNNGVVDDSQLPKDRFSAERLKGVDSTLKIQPAKLEDSAVYLCASSWTSGSLYNEQFFGPGTRLTVL.

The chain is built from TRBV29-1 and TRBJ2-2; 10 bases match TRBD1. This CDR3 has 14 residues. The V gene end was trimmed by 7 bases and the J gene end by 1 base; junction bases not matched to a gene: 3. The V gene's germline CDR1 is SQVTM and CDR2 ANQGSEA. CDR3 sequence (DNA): TGCAGCGCCGGACAGGGGGTGAACACCGGGGAGCTGTTTTTT. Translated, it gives CSAGQGVNTGELFF.

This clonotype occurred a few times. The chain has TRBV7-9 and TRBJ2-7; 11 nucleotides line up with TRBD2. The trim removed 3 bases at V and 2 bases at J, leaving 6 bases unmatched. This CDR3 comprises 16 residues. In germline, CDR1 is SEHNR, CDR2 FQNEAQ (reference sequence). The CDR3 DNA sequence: TGTGCCAGCAGCTTGGCCGGGACTAGCGGCACCTACGAGCAGTACTTC. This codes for CASSLAGTSGTYEQYF.

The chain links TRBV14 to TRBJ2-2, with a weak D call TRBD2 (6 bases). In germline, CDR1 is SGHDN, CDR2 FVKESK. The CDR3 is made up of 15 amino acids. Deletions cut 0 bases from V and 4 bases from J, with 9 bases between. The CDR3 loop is CASSQDWRGTGELFF. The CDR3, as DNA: TGTGCCAGCAGCCAAGACTGGAGGGGCACCGGGGAGCTGTTTTTT.

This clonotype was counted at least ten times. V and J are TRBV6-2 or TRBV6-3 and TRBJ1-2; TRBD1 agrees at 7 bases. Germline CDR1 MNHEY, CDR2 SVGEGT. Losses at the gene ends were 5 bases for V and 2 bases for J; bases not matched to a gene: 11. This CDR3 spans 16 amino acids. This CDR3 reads CASSVPPSTGNYGYTF. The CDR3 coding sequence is TGTGCCAGCAGTGTACCTCCATCGACAGGGAACTATGGCTACACCTTC.